This is a list of T cell receptor beta chains from one sample in a study of human versus mouse CDR3 diversity and MHC coevolution. Clones were read by immunoSEQ multiplex PCR, and TCRdb kept only the in-frame ones, dropping some. Of tens of thousands of clones listed, just over 90% are singletons. Sequencing input: naive CD4+ T cells from blood. The receptors were sampled from a person aged 30 to 69 in good health. The CDR3 runs from the conserved cysteine through the conserved F or W. D genes are given only for firm matches. Size values are once, few and many counts, or a class for expanded clones, and some rows have none.

clone size	D gene	J gene	V gene	CDR3 protein	CDR3 DNA
NA	NA	TRBJ1-1	TRBV5-1	CASSFRDTNTEAFF	TGCGCCAGCAGCTTCCGGGACACCAACACTGAAGCTTTCTTT
NA	NA	TRBJ2-1	TRBV11-3	CASSLDGTYNEQFF	TGTGCCAGCAGCTTAGACGGTACCTACAATGAGCAGTTCTTC
NA	NA	TRBJ1-6	TRBV4-3	CASSPRRGLNSPLHF	TGCGCCAGCAGCCCGCGGAGGGGATTAAATTCACCCCTCCACTTT
NA	TRBD1	TRBJ1-1	TRBV18	CASSPPMGQQNTEAFF	TGTGCCAGCTCACCACCGATGGGACAGCAGAACACTGAAGCTTTCTTT
once	TRBD1	TRBJ1-2	TRBV18	CASSASPGTVTNYGYTF	TGTGCCAGCTCAGCTTCCCCCGGGACAGTAACTAACTATGGCTACACCTTC
once	TRBD1	TRBJ2-1	TRBV19	CASSQTGQGGSEQFF	TGTGCCAGTAGCCAAACGGGACAGGGAGGTAGTGAGCAGTTCTTC
once	NA	TRBJ1-4	TRBV11-2	CASSLIRDEKLFF	TGTGCCAGCAGCTTGATCAGGGATGAAAAACTGTTTTTT
NA	NA	TRBJ1-6	TRBV27	CASSELTTGFSPLHF	TGTGCCAGCAGTGAGCTAACGACAGGTTTTTCACCCCTCCACTTT
once	NA	TRBJ2-7	TRBV7-2	CASSLGTGTAYEQYF	TGTGCCAGCAGCTTAGGCACCGGGACTGCCTACGAGCAGTACTTC
NA	NA	TRBJ2-5	TRBV18	CASSPLGPEETQYF	TGTGCCAGCTCACCACTGGGTCCGGAGGAGACCCAGTACTTC
NA	NA	TRBJ2-3	TRBV10-3	CAISGQGGRTDTQYF	TGTGCCATCAGTGGTCAGGGGGGACGCACAGATACGCAGTATTTT
NA	NA	TRBJ2-7	TRBV27	CASSPGTPKYEQYF	TGTGCCAGCAGCCCCGGGACACCCAAATACGAGCAGTACTTC
NA	TRBD1	TRBJ2-1	TRBV7-6	CASSVTGASSYNEQFF	TGTGCCAGCAGCGTCACAGGGGCCAGCTCCTACAATGAGCAGTTCTTC
NA	TRBD1	TRBJ2-7	TRBV7-2	CASSPGTGSYEQYF	TGTGCCAGCAGCCCGGGGACAGGGAGCTACGAGCAGTACTTC
few	TRBD1	TRBJ1-4	TRBV6-6	CASSRPGGYEKLFF	TGTGCCAGCAGTCGCCCAGGGGGATATGAAAAACTGTTTTTT
NA	NA	TRBJ2-7	TRBV7-8	CASSFPREGGTGSYEQYF	TGTGCCAGCAGCTTTCCACGAGAAGGAGGGACTGGCTCCTACGAGCAGTACTTC
NA	NA	TRBJ1-1	TRBV6-6	CASSYGTSGPLTEAFF	TGTGCCAGCAGTTATGGGACATCGGGTCCCTTAACTGAAGCTTTCTTT
NA	NA	TRBJ1-1	TRBV19	CASSTGGGVAEAFF	TGTGCCAGTAGTACGGGGGGCGGCGTGGCTGAAGCTTTCTTT
NA	NA	TRBJ2-2	TRBV7-4	CASSTDRDSTELGLNTGELFF	TGTGCCAGCAGCACGGACCGGGACTCAACCGAATTGGGACTGAACACCGGGGAGCTGTTTTTT
NA	NA	TRBJ1-5	TRBV19	CASSMILGDQPQHF	TGTGCCAGTAGTATGATATTAGGGGATCAGCCCCAGCATTTT
NA	TRBD2	TRBJ2-1	TRBV27	CASSFLSGDYNEQFF	TGTGCCAGCAGTTTTCTTAGCGGGGATTACAATGAGCAGTTCTTC
NA	NA	TRBJ1-2	TRBV11-1	CASSSGGYYGYTF	TGTGCCAGCAGCTCCGGGGGGTACTATGGCTACACCTTC
NA	TRBD1	TRBJ1-2	TRBV28	CASSSGTGRYGYTF	TGTGCCAGCAGCTCCGGGACAGGTCGCTATGGCTACACCTTC
NA	NA	TRBJ1-1	TRBV6-5	CASSWRGLGTEAFF	TGTGCCAGCAGCTGGCGGGGGCTCGGGACTGAAGCTTTCTTT
few	TRBD1	TRBJ2-7	TRBV7-3	CASSFGQGPYEQYF	TGTGCCAGCAGCTTCGGACAGGGGCCCTACGAGCAGTACTTC
NA	NA	TRBJ2-7	TRBV28	CASSFGQTYEQYF	TGTGCCAGCAGTTTTGGGCAGACCTACGAGCAGTACTTC
NA	NA	TRBJ2-7	TRBV10-1	CASRRVSEQYF	TGCGCCAGCAGACGGGTGAGCGAGCAGTACTTC
NA	NA	TRBJ2-1	TRBV4-3	CASSQDGGQFNEQFF	TGCGCCAGCAGCCAAGATGGCGGACAGTTTAATGAGCAGTTCTTC
NA	TRBD1	TRBJ1-2	TRBV18	CASSLVDRTYGYTF	TGTGCCAGCTCACTCGTGGACAGGACCTATGGCTACACCTTC
NA	TRBD2	TRBJ2-1	TRBV9	CASSVAPGLASNEQFF	TGTGCCAGCAGCGTCGCCCCGGGACTAGCGAGCAATGAGCAGTTCTTC
NA	NA	TRBJ1-1	TRBV18	CASSPKGGGLTEAFF	TGTGCCAGCTCACCTAAAGGAGGAGGTCTCACTGAAGCTTTCTTT
NA	NA	TRBJ2-5	TRBV5-4	CASSFWTDQETQYF	TGTGCCAGCAGCTTTTGGACAGACCAAGAGACCCAGTACTTC
NA	NA	TRBJ2-7	TRBV6-1	CASPPPGPRGEQYF	TGTGCCAGTCCCCCCCCGGGCCCCAGGGGCGAGCAGTACTTC
NA	NA	TRBJ2-3	TRBV9	CASSPRGVDTQYF	TGTGCCAGCAGCCCCAGGGGCGTAGATACGCAGTATTTT
NA	NA	TRBJ2-1	TRBV21-1	CASSPKRGESSYNEQFF	TGTGCCAGCAGCCCAAAGCGGGGAGAGAGCTCCTACAATGAGCAGTTCTTC
NA	NA	TRBJ2-6	TRBV7-9	CASNTIGGASSGANVLTF	TGTGCCAGCAATACGATCGGCGGAGCGTCCTCTGGGGCCAACGTCCTGACTTTC
NA	NA	TRBJ2-7	TRBV2	CASSETWGSSYEQYF	TGTGCCAGCAGTGAAACGTGGGGCAGCTCCTACGAGCAGTACTTC
NA	TRBD1	TRBJ2-5	TRBV7-2	CASRLKIGTGFFQETQYF	TGTGCCAGCAGATTAAAGATTGGGACAGGGTTTTTTCAAGAGACCCAGTACTTC
NA	NA	TRBJ2-3	TRBV7-3	CASSFGLGSADTQYF	TGTGCCAGCAGCTTTGGGTTGGGGAGCGCAGATACGCAGTATTTT
NA	TRBD1	TRBJ2-5	TRBV7-3	CASSQDRGQETQYF	TGTGCCAGCAGCCAGGACAGGGGGCAAGAGACCCAGTACTTC
NA	NA	TRBJ1-1	TRBV18	CASSPPGRVTENTEAFF	TGTGCCAGCTCACCACCGGGCAGGGTAACGGAGAACACTGAAGCTTTCTTT
NA	TRBD2	TRBJ2-5	TRBV2	CASRRLAETQYF	TGTGCCAGCAGACGACTAGCCGAGACCCAGTACTTC
once	TRBD1	TRBJ2-3	TRBV28	CASSLSTGVVTDTQYF	TGTGCCAGCAGTTTATCGACAGGGGTGGTGACAGATACGCAGTATTTT
NA	NA	TRBJ2-1	TRBV14	CASSLTRTGRASNEQFF	TGTGCCAGCAGCCTTACCCGGACAGGGAGGGCTTCCAATGAGCAGTTCTTC
NA	NA	TRBJ1-2	TRBV6-1	CASRDSLYGYTF	TGTGCCAGCAGGGACAGTCTCTATGGCTACACCTTC
NA	TRBD1	TRBJ2-1	TRBV6-1	CASRVTGVFYNEQFF	TGTGCCAGCAGAGTTACAGGGGTCTTCTACAATGAGCAGTTCTTC
NA	NA	TRBJ1-1	TRBV9	CASSAGLGNTEAFF	TGTGCCAGCAGCGCAGGGCTTGGGAACACTGAAGCTTTCTTT
NA	TRBD1	TRBJ2-7	TRBV7-3	CASSFTGGSYEQYF	TGTGCCAGCAGCTTCACAGGGGGCTCCTACGAGCAGTACTTC
once	TRBD2	TRBJ2-3	TRBV13	CASSLYSGGGFGQYF	TGTGCCAGCAGCCTCTATAGCGGGGGGGGCTTTGGGCAGTATTTT